These T cell receptor beta chains were read from a single sample in a study of blood T cell repertoires in COVID-19. Sequencing was performed with immunoSEQ multiplex PCR; in TCRdb, only in-frame clones are kept and a portion is missing. The data show around 23,000 clones, roughly 86% seen once. Sequences were obtained from peripheral blood. All receptors derive from a man in his fifties with active COVID-19. Both conserved end residues are part of each CDR3. The order of the fields is CDR3 length, D gene, J gene, V gene, clone size, CDR3 DNA, CDR3 protein. The D gene is left open where the match is weak. The size field is filled for only some rows; it gives once, few, many or a size class.

length: 15
D: TRBD1
J: TRBJ2-7
V: TRBV7-9
size: NA
DNA: TGTGCCAGCAGTCGAGGGACAGGAAACTCCTACGAGCAGTACTTC
CDR3: CASSRGTGNSYEQYF

length: 13
D: TRBD1
J: TRBJ2-4
V: TRBV2
size: NA
DNA: TGTGCCAGCAGCGGTGGACAGGGGAACATTCAGTACTTC
CDR3: CASSGGQGNIQYF

length: 17
D: NA
J: TRBJ2-3
V: TRBV12-5
size: NA
DNA: TGTGCTAGTGGTTTGGGGGAGTTCGGGCTGGTCACAGATACGCAGTATTTT
CDR3: CASGLGEFGLVTDTQYF

length: 15
D: TRBD2
J: TRBJ2-1
V: TRBV7-7
size: NA
DNA: TGTGCCAGCAGCTTAGGGCGGGGGACCTACAATGAGCAGTTCTTC
CDR3: CASSLGRGTYNEQFF

length: 12
D: NA
J: TRBJ1-2
V: TRBV7-9
size: NA
DNA: TGTGCCAGCAGCTTATTCCCTTATGGCTACACCTTC
CDR3: CASSLFPYGYTF

length: 19
D: TRBD2
J: TRBJ2-3
V: TRBV5-1
size: once
DNA: TGCGCCAGCAGCTTGCAGGGGACTAGCGGGAGCCACGGCACAGATACGCAGTATTTT
CDR3: CASSLQGTSGSHGTDTQYF

length: 13
D: NA
J: TRBJ1-1
V: TRBV12-3/TRBV12-4
size: NA
DNA: TGTGCCAGCAGTTCCATCCAGGGCACTGAAGCTTTCTTT
CDR3: CASSSIQGTEAFF

length: 16
D: TRBD1
J: TRBJ1-2
V: TRBV5-6
size: NA
DNA: TGTGCCAGCAGCTCAACCGGGACAGGGGGCATCTATGGCTACACCTTC
CDR3: CASSSTGTGGIYGYTF

length: 13
D: NA
J: TRBJ1-2
V: TRBV19
size: once
DNA: TGTGCCAGTAGTATAAGACAGAGATATGGCTACACCTTC
CDR3: CASSIRQRYGYTF

length: 14
D: TRBD2
J: TRBJ2-5
V: TRBV6-5
size: NA
DNA: TGTGCCAGCAGCCCGGGAGGCGGAGGGGCGACCCAGTACTTC
CDR3: CASSPGGGGATQYF

length: 18
D: TRBD2
J: TRBJ2-7
V: TRBV5-4
size: NA
DNA: TGTGCCAGCTCCCGCCAGCGGACTAGCGGGGGAAAGGGCTACGAGCAGTACTTC
CDR3: CASSRQRTSGGKGYEQYF

length: 16
D: TRBD1
J: TRBJ2-6
V: TRBV19
size: NA
DNA: TGTGCCAGTAGTATAAGGACAGGGGCCGGGGCCAACGTCCTGACTTTC
CDR3: CASSIRTGAGANVLTF

length: 15
D: TRBD2
J: TRBJ2-7
V: TRBV7-2
size: once
DNA: TGTGCCAGCAGCATCACACTAGCGGGGGCCTACGAGCAGTACTTC
CDR3: CASSITLAGAYEQYF

length: 14
D: TRBD2
J: TRBJ2-7
V: TRBV2
size: NA
DNA: TGTGCCAGCAGATCAGCCAGGGAGGGTGTCGAGCAGTACTTC
CDR3: CASRSAREGVEQYF

length: 12
D: NA
J: TRBJ2-1
V: TRBV21-1
size: NA
DNA: TGTGCCAGCAGCCCCCGAGTCAATGAGCAGTTCTTC
CDR3: CASSPRVNEQFF

length: 13
D: NA
J: TRBJ1-5
V: TRBV6-5
size: NA
DNA: TGTGCCAGCAGTTCAGGGAACAATCAGCCCCAGCATTTT
CDR3: CASSSGNNQPQHF

length: 14
D: NA
J: TRBJ2-2
V: TRBV18
size: NA
DNA: TGTGCCAGCTCACCGGGGGGGAACACCGGGGAGCTGTTTTTT
CDR3: CASSPGGNTGELFF

length: 14
D: NA
J: TRBJ2-1
V: TRBV27
size: NA
DNA: TGTGCCAGCAGTTTCATAGGAGTTAGTAATGAGCAGTTCTTC
CDR3: CASSFIGVSNEQFF

length: 16
D: NA
J: TRBJ1-4
V: TRBV9
size: NA
DNA: TGTGCCAGCAGCGAAGGGAGAACGAATCGGGGTGAAAAACTGTTTTTT
CDR3: CASSEGRTNRGEKLFF

length: 15
D: TRBD2
J: TRBJ2-1
V: TRBV30
size: few
DNA: TGTGCCTGGGGACGCGGGCTAGCGGGAGTCAATGAGCAGTTCTTC
CDR3: CAWGRGLAGVNEQFF

length: 15
D: TRBD2
J: TRBJ2-3
V: TRBV4-2
size: NA
DNA: TGTGCCAGCAGCCAACCTCCAGCGGGGGTTGGTACGCAGTATTTT
CDR3: CASSQPPAGVGTQYF

length: 14
D: NA
J: TRBJ1-2
V: TRBV3-1/TRBV3-2
size: NA
DNA: TGTGCCAGCAGCCCTTTACAGGGAAACTATGGCTACACCTTC
CDR3: CASSPLQGNYGYTF

length: 14
D: NA
J: TRBJ1-5
V: TRBV18
size: NA
DNA: TGTGCCAGCTCACCCACAGGGTTCAATCAGCCCCAGCATTTT
CDR3: CASSPTGFNQPQHF

length: 14
D: NA
J: TRBJ2-1
V: TRBV2
size: NA
DNA: TGTGCCAGCAGTGAAACGGGCTCCTACAATGAGCAGTTCTTC
CDR3: CASSETGSYNEQFF

length: 14
D: TRBD2
J: TRBJ2-7
V: TRBV7-2
size: NA
DNA: TGTGCCAGCAGCGTTAGCGGGGGTACCTACGAGCAGTACTTC
CDR3: CASSVSGGTYEQYF

length: 17
D: TRBD2
J: TRBJ2-7
V: TRBV10-3
size: NA
DNA: TGTGCCATCAGTGACAACACCCGAGAGCGGGAATACTACGAGCAGTACTTC
CDR3: CAISDNTREREYYEQYF

length: 19
D: TRBD1
J: TRBJ2-7
V: TRBV11-2
size: NA
DNA: TGTGCCAGCAGCTCACTCAGGCGGGACAGGTCTCGTATTTCCTACGAGCAGTACTTC
CDR3: CASSSLRRDRSRISYEQYF

length: 12
D: TRBD2
J: TRBJ2-1
V: TRBV10-3
size: NA
DNA: TGTGCCATCACTAGCGGGAGGGGTGAGCAGTTCTTC
CDR3: CAITSGRGEQFF

length: 13
D: NA
J: TRBJ2-7
V: TRBV6-6
size: NA
DNA: TGTGCCAGTTCAGGGGAAATCTCCTACGAGCAGTACTTC
CDR3: CASSGEISYEQYF

length: 16
D: TRBD1
J: TRBJ2-3
V: TRBV10-3
size: NA
DNA: TGTGCCATCAGTGAGTGGGGACAGGGGACAACAGATACGCAGTATTTT
CDR3: CAISEWGQGTTDTQYF

length: 20
D: NA
J: TRBJ2-1
V: TRBV7-8
size: NA
DNA: TGTGCCAGCAGCTTAGCGCGGAACACCCCTGGACTCCGTTCCTACAATGAGCAGTTCTTC
CDR3: CASSLARNTPGLRSYNEQFF

length: 15
D: TRBD1
J: TRBJ2-5
V: TRBV6-6
size: NA
DNA: TGTGCCAGCAGTTTGCCTACAGGGGGAGCAGAGACCCAGTACTTC
CDR3: CASSLPTGGAETQYF

length: 13
D: TRBD1
J: TRBJ2-7
V: TRBV2
size: NA
DNA: TGTGCCAGCACGAGGGACAGGGCCCTCCCGTGGTACTTC
CDR3: CASTRDRALPWYF

length: 14
D: TRBD1
J: TRBJ2-2
V: TRBV7-6
size: NA
DNA: TGTGCCAGCAGCTTGACAGGGGATGACGGGGAGCTGTTTTTT
CDR3: CASSLTGDDGELFF

length: 12
D: TRBD1
J: TRBJ1-5
V: TRBV6-5
size: NA
DNA: TGTGCCAGCAGCGCGGGACAGGGGGCTCAGCATTTT
CDR3: CASSAGQGAQHF

length: 12
D: TRBD1
J: TRBJ1-2
V: TRBV19
size: NA
DNA: TGTGCCAGTAGTATGACAGGGAGCGGCTACACCTTC
CDR3: CASSMTGSGYTF

length: 12
D: NA
J: TRBJ1-2
V: TRBV19
size: few
DNA: TGTGCCAGTAGTACAGGACAGTATGGCTACACCTTC
CDR3: CASSTGQYGYTF

length: 14
D: NA
J: TRBJ2-5
V: TRBV6-1
size: NA
DNA: TGTGCCAGCAGTGATGAGACTCCACAAGAGACCCAGTACTTC
CDR3: CASSDETPQETQYF

length: 14
D: NA
J: TRBJ1-3
V: TRBV19
size: few
DNA: TGTGCCAGTAGTATTTCAGGGGCTGGAAACACCATATATTTT
CDR3: CASSISGAGNTIYF

length: 14
D: TRBD2
J: TRBJ2-1
V: TRBV6-6
size: NA
DNA: TGTGCCAGCAGAGATAGAGCGGGGGAAAATGAGCAGTTCTTC
CDR3: CASRDRAGENEQFF

length: 13
D: NA
J: TRBJ1-5
V: TRBV23-1
size: few
DNA: TGCGCCAGCCAACCGGAGCCTAGTCAGCCCCAGCATTTT
CDR3: CASQPEPSQPQHF

length: 15
D: NA
J: TRBJ2-5
V: TRBV11-1
size: NA
DNA: TGTGCCAGCAGCTTATTGACAGGCCGTCAAGAGACCCAGTACTTC
CDR3: CASSLLTGRQETQYF

length: 14
D: TRBD1
J: TRBJ1-2
V: TRBV7-2
size: once
DNA: TGTGCCAGCAGCTGGGGGGGACAGGGCTATGGCTACACCTTC
CDR3: CASSWGGQGYGYTF

length: 14
D: NA
J: TRBJ1-1
V: TRBV3-1/TRBV3-2
size: NA
DNA: TGTGCCAGCAGCCCCGCGGCCCGAGGGACTGAAGCTTTCTTT
CDR3: CASSPAARGTEAFF

length: 18
D: TRBD1
J: TRBJ1-5
V: TRBV19
size: once
DNA: TGTGCCAGTAGTATCGCACGGACAGGGGGTTATAGCAATCAGCCCCAGCATTTT
CDR3: CASSIARTGGYSNQPQHF

length: 15
D: TRBD1
J: TRBJ2-5
V: TRBV27
size: NA
DNA: TGTGCCAGCAGTGGTATCCAGGGGGCAGAGGAGACCCAGTACTTC
CDR3: CASSGIQGAEETQYF

length: 12
D: NA
J: TRBJ2-1
V: TRBV6-5
size: NA
DNA: TGTGCCAGCAGTTCCTCCACCGGGGGGCAGTTCTTC
CDR3: CASSSSTGGQFF

length: 15
D: NA
J: TRBJ1-2
V: TRBV7-2
size: few
DNA: TGTGCCAGCGATATGCTGACACTTAATAACTATGGCTACACCTTC
CDR3: CASDMLTLNNYGYTF

length: 15
D: NA
J: TRBJ2-7
V: TRBV19
size: NA
DNA: TGTGCCAGTAGTATGGAGACAGGGAGGACGTACGAGCAGTACTTC
CDR3: CASSMETGRTYEQYF

length: 16
D: TRBD2
J: TRBJ2-7
V: TRBV19
size: NA
DNA: TGTGCCAGTAGTACCCGTGGCAGGGGACTAGGCTACGAGCAGTACTTC
CDR3: CASSTRGRGLGYEQYF

length: 17
D: NA
J: TRBJ2-5
V: TRBV7-8
size: NA
DNA: TGTGCCAGCAGCGCCGGCTCCGGCGGGGGCCTCCAAGAGACCCAGTACTTC
CDR3: CASSAGSGGGLQETQYF

length: 14
D: NA
J: TRBJ1-5
V: TRBV5-1
size: NA
DNA: TGCGCCAGCAGCTTACAGGGCGGGGGGCAGCCCCAGCATTTT
CDR3: CASSLQGGGQPQHF

length: 12
D: NA
J: TRBJ1-1
V: TRBV5-1
size: NA
DNA: TGCGCCAGCAGCTTGGACCGGGACATTATAATCTTT
CDR3: CASSLDRDIIIF

length: 15
D: TRBD1
J: TRBJ2-2
V: TRBV2
size: NA
DNA: TGTGCCAGCAGTGCCTCGGGACAGGCGACCGGGGAGCTGTTTTTT
CDR3: CASSASGQATGELFF

length: 16
D: NA
J: TRBJ1-4
V: TRBV14
size: NA
DNA: TGTGCCAGCAGCCAAGATGGGGCTAATAATAATGAAAAACTGTTTTTT
CDR3: CASSQDGANNNEKLFF

length: 15
D: TRBD1
J: TRBJ1-5
V: TRBV6-6
size: NA
DNA: TGTGCCAGCAGTCACAGGGGCGCATGGTCTCAGCCCCAGCATTTT
CDR3: CASSHRGAWSQPQHF

length: 12
D: NA
J: TRBJ2-3
V: TRBV29-1
size: once
DNA: TGCAGCGTTGGAGGGTGGGAAGTTGTGCAGTATTTT
CDR3: CSVGGWEVVQYF

length: 17
D: TRBD2
J: TRBJ2-5
V: TRBV5-1
size: NA
DNA: TGCGCCAGCAGCTTGGTGGTGTTAGCGGGAGGTTGGGAGACCCAGTACTTC
CDR3: CASSLVVLAGGWETQYF

length: 14
D: NA
J: TRBJ2-7
V: TRBV21-1
size: once
DNA: TGTGCCAGCACCCCGGGTAGCGGGTCCTACGAGCAGTACTTC
CDR3: CASTPGSGSYEQYF

length: 18
D: NA
J: TRBJ1-6
V: TRBV5-1
size: NA
DNA: TGCGCCAGCAGCTTGGGGGCGGACCGAGGGACCTATAATTCACCCCTCCACTTT
CDR3: CASSLGADRGTYNSPLHF